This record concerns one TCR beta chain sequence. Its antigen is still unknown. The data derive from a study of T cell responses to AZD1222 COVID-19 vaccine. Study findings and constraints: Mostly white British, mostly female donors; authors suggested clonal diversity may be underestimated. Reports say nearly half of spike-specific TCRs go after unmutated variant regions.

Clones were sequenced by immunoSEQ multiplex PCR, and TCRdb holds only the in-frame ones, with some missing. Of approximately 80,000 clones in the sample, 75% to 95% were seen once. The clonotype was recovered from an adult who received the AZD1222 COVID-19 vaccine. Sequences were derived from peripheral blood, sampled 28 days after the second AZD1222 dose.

The CDR3 DNA is TGTGCCACCAGTGACCCAAACTCGTCCCAGTACTTC. It translates to CATSDPNSSQYF. V is TRBV24-1 and J is TRBJ2-7, with D unresolved. With 4 bases removed from V and 10 bases from J, the gap between germline ends came to 13 bases. Germline CDR1 is KGHDR and CDR2 is SFDVKD. The CDR3 runs to 12 residues.